This note documents a single TCR beta chain sequence. The antigen is unknown. This entry belongs to a study of T-cell memory formation after mild COVID-19. The wider study: The two donors had largely donor-specific TCR clusters. Overall study findings and caveats: A second wave expanding day 15 to 37 was CD4+-biased; contracting clones were balanced.

5'RACE, which relied on constant-segment primers, yielded TCR alpha and TCR beta cDNA libraries carrying sample barcodes and UMIs. Via MiXCR, TCRdb re-called the 5' RACE reads, giving one row per CDR3 protein. The table shows 350,000 or so distinct CDR3 sequences, with roughly 20% occurring only once. Germline trimming cut 9 bases from V and 9 bases from J; bases unmatched to any gene: 13. CDR1 is LNHDA and CDR2 is SQIVND in the germline V gene (reference sequence). CDR3 length: 14 amino acids. The chain uses TRBV19 and TRBJ1-5; 8 bases fit TRBD1. The clonotype was recovered from an adult woman who had mild COVID-19 (a few samples of this study predate the infection). Cell type and time point are not known. Sequenced sample: PBMCs or a T cell subset sorted from them (not recorded which). CDR3 nucleotides: TGTGCCAGCAGGACAGGGCAGGGGGTTCGGCCCCAGCATTTT. This codes for CASRTGQGVRPQHF.